These T cell receptor beta chains were read from a single sample in a study of T cell responses to AZD1222 COVID-19 vaccine. Assay: immunoSEQ multiplex PCR; the TCRdb copy retains only in-frame clones and omits some. In the table there are hundreds of thousands of clones, roughly 91% of which are singletons. This material consisted of peripheral blood, taken on day 0 of MenACWY control vaccination. All receptors come from an adult in good health. Both conserved end residues are part of each CDR3. Each record gives: D gene, J gene, V gene, CDR3 protein, CDR3 DNA. A D gene is named only where the DNA matches it firmly.

d_call: NA
j_call: TRBJ1-3
v_call: TRBV5-4
cdr3_aa: CASSLAAGTGNTIYF
cdr3_nt: TGTGCCAGCAGCTTAGCTGCGGGAACTGGAAACACCATATATTTT

d_call: NA
j_call: TRBJ1-2
v_call: TRBV4-2
cdr3_aa: CASSQEVRGGEGYTF
cdr3_nt: TGTGCCAGCAGCCAAGAAGTCCGGGGGGGAGAAGGCTACACCTTC

d_call: NA
j_call: TRBJ2-5
v_call: TRBV11-2
cdr3_aa: CASSPQTGRETQYF
cdr3_nt: TGTGCCAGCAGCCCCCAAACAGGGAGAGAGACCCAGTACTTC

d_call: NA
j_call: TRBJ2-1
v_call: TRBV24-1
cdr3_aa: CATSDPSGGVRNEQFF
cdr3_nt: TGTGCCACCAGTGACCCGTCGGGGGGCGTAAGGAATGAGCAGTTCTTC

d_call: NA
j_call: TRBJ1-1
v_call: TRBV25-1
cdr3_aa: CASSDPGGNTEAFF
cdr3_nt: TGTGCCAGCAGTGACCCTGGTGGGAACACTGAAGCTTTCTTT

d_call: NA
j_call: TRBJ2-1
v_call: TRBV19
cdr3_aa: CASKGSRGSSSYNEQFF
cdr3_nt: TGTGCCAGTAAAGGGTCCAGGGGCTCAAGCTCCTACAATGAGCAGTTCTTC

d_call: NA
j_call: TRBJ2-7
v_call: TRBV5-6
cdr3_aa: CASSLAGAQSSYEQYF
cdr3_nt: TGTGCCAGCAGCTTGGCCGGCGCACAAAGCTCCTACGAGCAGTACTTC

d_call: NA
j_call: TRBJ2-1
v_call: TRBV19
cdr3_aa: CASSEDGSSYNEQFF
cdr3_nt: TGTGCCAGTAGCGAGGACGGAAGCTCCTACAATGAGCAGTTCTTC

d_call: NA
j_call: TRBJ1-3
v_call: TRBV2
cdr3_aa: CASSTGISGNTIYF
cdr3_nt: TGTGCCAGCAGTACGGGGATCTCTGGAAACACCATATATTTT

d_call: TRBD1
j_call: TRBJ1-4
v_call: TRBV9
cdr3_aa: CASSVGTAFNEKLFF
cdr3_nt: TGTGCCAGCAGCGTGGGGACAGCCTTTAATGAAAAACTGTTTTTT

d_call: NA
j_call: TRBJ1-2
v_call: TRBV7-2
cdr3_aa: CASSLGTFYGYTF
cdr3_nt: TGTGCCAGCAGCTTAGGGACTTTTTACGGCTACACCTTC